Below, one T cell receptor beta chain is given with its context. This clone's antigen is unknown. No base quality information exists; no much larger clone differs at one position. The sample is drawn from a study of shared clonotypes between healthy human individuals (dated by TCRdb to 2018 to 2021). Regarding the study in general: A few men and two women, aged 18 to 49 years, made up the cohort. For each donor, CD4 naive and CD4 memory were each run on three plates, CD8 naive on two plates, and CD8 memory on one plate. Each donor's leukapheresis produced roughly between roughly 0.85 and 9 billion PBMCs. The study deeply sequenced blood TCR repertoires of about 5 healthy adults to estimate repertoire size and the extent of clonotype sharing between individuals. To increase sequencing depth and limit assay-specific biases, different laboratories used diverse techniques to prepare libraries and sequence TCR repertoires. Results and caveats for the whole study, not just this receptor: Sharing across several donors was observed for around 5% of naive CD4, over 3% of naive CD8, 2% to 2.5% of memory CD4, and about 0.39% of memory CD8 clonotypes. Incomplete sequencing was indicated by rarefaction of sorted-subset datasets, despite the large sequencing depth. Sampling was limited to blood, and TCR repertoires in tissue likely differ from TCR repertoires in blood. Larger estimated clonotype richness was generally found for naive subsets than for memory subsets. Higher generation probabilities were observed for clonotypes shared by all four sorted-subset donors than for non-shared clonotypes. Because the study included only a small number of donors, the genetic and exposure-history diversity represented was limited. Pairwise subsampling led to the expectation that sequencing depth would affect the degree of clonotype sharing among donors.

From a lookup of the germline V gene (reference sequence), CDR1 and CDR2 are PRHDT and FYEKMQ. V loses 5 bases of germline sequence and J loses 7 bases, and the interval between the two ends is 21 bases. The CDR3 starts with the cysteine, ends with the phenylalanine, and has 15 residues. Just the 45-base CDR3 DNA is kept, in frame starting at base 1. Using the deep immunoSEQ assay, multiplex PCR amplified TCR CDR3 regions from genomic DNA. Extracted genomic DNA from each cell subset was distributed evenly across all wells of several immunoSEQ 96-well plates, and each plate was treated as a replicate. For sorted subsets, roughly 190 ng of genomic DNA, equivalent to some 30,000 T cell genomes, went into each replicate PCR. The purified libraries were quantified using a Qubit 3.0 fluorometer, sized with a Bioanalyzer 2100, and then quantified again using the KAPA Library Quantification kit. Each immunoSEQ 96-well plate was sequenced on its own single-read 150-cycle Illumina NextSeq 550 flow cell. The authors' analysis ran thus. Because only junctional sequences without quality scores were contained in the immunoSEQ output, filtering matching that applied to full-length reads could not be performed. To assign V/J genes and CDR3, sequences were annotated using PyIR, a Python wrapper for IgBLAST v1.9, with IMGT germline references. Any read was removed if the V/J assignment was weak (E-value above 1e-6), the CDR3 was missing, or the read contained stop codons, out-of-frame junctions, or ambiguous translated residues. A V3J clonotype was defined by an identical inferred V gene, J gene, and CDR3 amino acid sequence. The percentage overlap between two repertoires was calculated by dividing the number of shared unique clonotypes by the size of the smaller repertoire. Repertoire richness was assessed with RTK rarefaction, the Chao1 estimator, and Recon v2.1 estimates of unobserved clonotypes. Generation probabilities for all TCRbeta clonotypes obtained by the gDNA method from a handful of donors were computed using OLGA. TCRdb provides this immuneACCESS table in a form limited to in-frame rearrangements. Some clones are lacking; in checked studies, under half of them reflect an unresolved V gene, and why the rest are absent is not known. V and J calls and clone size are given by that table; D and trimming were obtained from the DNA. This sample has millions of clones in its table, and approximately 95% of those were observed once. About 1.1% of the sample goes to the ten largest clones.

CD8 naive samples were CD45RO-negative cells positively selected for CCR7, giving a CD45RA+CCR7+ population that excluded TemRA cells. The donors were healthy, HIV-negative adults with no recently reported acute infections or vaccinations. Every donor was a Caucasian adult residing in Nashville, Tennessee, USA. After blood collection by leukapheresis, PBMCs were isolated using Ficoll-Histopaque density gradient centrifugation and then cryopreserved in the vapor phase of liquid nitrogen. Analytical flow cytometry was used to check the purity and quantity of every magnetically sorted T cell population. Genomic DNA was isolated from every sorted fraction and measured by UV absorbance on a Nanodrop 2000c.

The sequenced sample was naive CD8+ T cells sorted from blood. The cell subset or site label, as the study defines it: CD45RA+CCR7+. The rearranged chain carries TRBV13 and TRBJ2-7; a tentative D call is TRBD2 (5 bases match). This TCR was sampled from a man in his late teens or twenties in good health. CDR3 protein: CASSDYTRVPGEQYF. The sequence in DNA is TGTGCCAGCAGCGACTATACAAGGGTCCCTGGGGAGCAGTACTTC.